This TCR beta chain is drawn from a study of T cell responses to AZD1222 COVID-19 vaccine. The study, taken as a whole, reports: Vaccination with two AZD1222 doses was followed by a rise in Spike-specific TCR breadth and depth. Possibly, clonal diversity was underestimated; donors were largely white British and included more females. Repertoire sampling happened only post peak T cell response. Spike-wide coverage was observed for vaccine-associated CD4 TCRs, with dominant responses at 160-218 and 743-854.

Comments on this clone: No antigen is known for it.

Here immunoSEQ multiplex PCR was the method, and the copy in TCRdb shows in-frame clones only, minus some. The sample lists fewer than 200,000 clones; 90% to 95% were seen once. This CDR3 contains 15 residues. Germline values: CDR1 SGDLS, CDR2 YYNGEE. The V gene end was trimmed by 3 bases and the J gene end by 4 bases; junction bases not matched to a gene: 4. The genes are TRBV9 and TRBJ2-2, with TRBD2 identical over 9 bases. The clonotype comes from an adult in good health. This specimen was peripheral blood, taken on day 0 of MenACWY control vaccination. The CDR3 protein is CASSGGGGGTGELFF. The CDR3 DNA sequence: TGTGCCAGCAGCGGCGGCGGGGGGGGCACCGGGGAGCTGTTTTTT.